This is a list of T cell receptor beta chains from one sample in a study of molecular identifiers for immune sequencing clone quantification. A single record per CDR3 protein comes from TCRdb applying MiXCR to the PCR reads. The table includes hundreds of thousands of distinct CDR3 sequences, 25% detected once. Sequencing input: naive CD8+ T cells from blood, with Jurkat cell RNA spiked in. These receptors all come from a human donor in good health. Some libraries in this study had Jurkat cell RNA spiked in. CDR3s include the opening cysteine and the closing phenylalanine or tryptophan. The D gene is left open where the match is weak. Some rows have no size entry. The others give once, few or many, or a class for an expanded clone.

CDR3aa: CSVSVYTYEQYF
CDR3nt: TGCAGCGTTTCGGTCTATACCTACGAGCAGTACTTC
v_gene: TRBV29-1
j_gene: TRBJ2-7
d_gene: NA
abundance: many

CDR3aa: CATNPGGGTYNEQCF
CDR3nt: TGTGCCACCAACCCCGGGGGGGGCACCTACAATGAGCAGTGCTTC
v_gene: TRBV24-1
j_gene: TRBJ2-1
d_gene: TRBD2
abundance: NA

CDR3aa: CASSRAQLYNEQFF
CDR3nt: TGTGCCAGCAGTAGGGCCCAGCTGTACAATGAGCAGTTCTTC
v_gene: TRBV6-5
j_gene: TRBJ2-1
d_gene: NA
abundance: few

CDR3aa: CASSLGAVQETQYF
CDR3nt: TGTGCCAGCAGCTTGGGGGCAGTACAAGAGACCCAGTACTTC
v_gene: TRBV5-6
j_gene: TRBJ2-5
d_gene: NA
abundance: NA

CDR3aa: CSARGLRTDTQYF
CDR3nt: TGCAGTGCCCGGGGACTACGCACAGATACGCAGTATTTT
v_gene: TRBV20-1
j_gene: TRBJ2-3
d_gene: TRBD2
abundance: few

CDR3aa: CSAGDRATSYEQYF
CDR3nt: TGCAGTGCGGGGGACCGAGCCACCTCCTACGAGCAGTACTTC
v_gene: TRBV20-1
j_gene: TRBJ2-7
d_gene: NA
abundance: few

CDR3aa: CASSLEVGQPQHF
CDR3nt: TGTGCCAGCAGCTTAGAAGTCGGACAGCCCCAGCATTTT
v_gene: TRBV7-6
j_gene: TRBJ1-5
d_gene: NA
abundance: many

CDR3aa: CSATGGETNGYTF
CDR3nt: TGCAGTGCTACAGGAGGGGAGACGAATGGCTACACCTTC
v_gene: TRBV20-1
j_gene: TRBJ1-2
d_gene: NA
abundance: many

CDR3aa: CSARANSGVSDTQYF
CDR3nt: TGCAGTGCTAGAGCAAATAGCGGGGTATCAGATACGCAGTATTTT
v_gene: TRBV20-1
j_gene: TRBJ2-3
d_gene: TRBD2
abundance: many

CDR3aa: CSASPSGGWLGDEQYF
CDR3nt: TGCAGTGCTAGCCCTAGCGGGGGTTGGTTGGGGGACGAGCAGTACTTC
v_gene: TRBV20-1
j_gene: TRBJ2-7
d_gene: TRBD2
abundance: few

CDR3aa: CAISDIGPGPFEQYF
CDR3nt: TGTGCCATCAGTGATATAGGGCCGGGTCCTTTCGAGCAGTACTTC
v_gene: TRBV10-3
j_gene: TRBJ2-7
d_gene: NA
abundance: NA

CDR3aa: CASSLEGLLLQETQYF
CDR3nt: TGTGCCAGCAGCTTGGAGGGACTACTATTACAAGAGACCCAGTACTTC
v_gene: TRBV5-6
j_gene: TRBJ2-5
d_gene: TRBD2
abundance: NA

CDR3aa: CASSVVYWGQGAYSNQPQHF
CDR3nt: TGTGCCAGCAGCGTAGTGTATTGGGGACAGGGGGCATATAGCAATCAGCCCCAGCATTTT
v_gene: TRBV9
j_gene: TRBJ1-5
d_gene: TRBD1
abundance: many

CDR3aa: CASSLRSGRSTDTQYF
CDR3nt: TGCGCCAGCAGCCTCAGGAGCGGTAGGAGCACAGATACGCAGTATTTT
v_gene: TRBV5-1
j_gene: TRBJ2-3
d_gene: NA
abundance: many

CDR3aa: CASTPFEVAGDHKNTGELFF
CDR3nt: TGTGCCAGCACCCCCTTCGAGGTAGCGGGGGATCATAAGAACACCGGGGAGCTGTTTTTT
v_gene: TRBV12-3/TRBV12-4
j_gene: TRBJ2-2
d_gene: TRBD2
abundance: NA

CDR3aa: CASSQWSNQPQHF
CDR3nt: TGCGCCAGCAGTCAATGGTCGAATCAGCCCCAGCATTTT
v_gene: TRBV23-1
j_gene: TRBJ1-5
d_gene: NA
abundance: few

CDR3aa: CASSQVLVSGDYEQYF
CDR3nt: TGCGCCAGCAGCCAAGTACTTGTTAGCGGGGATTACGAGCAGTACTTC
v_gene: TRBV4-1
j_gene: TRBJ2-7
d_gene: TRBD2
abundance: many

CDR3aa: CASSPQTSGGLDTQYF
CDR3nt: TGTGCCAGCAGCCCCCAGACTAGCGGGGGCCTAGATACGCAGTATTTT
v_gene: TRBV14
j_gene: TRBJ2-3
d_gene: TRBD2
abundance: many

CDR3aa: CASSRVDIDTDTQYF
CDR3nt: TGCGCCAGCAGCCGAGTGGATATCGACACAGATACGCAGTATTTT
v_gene: TRBV4-1
j_gene: TRBJ2-3
d_gene: NA
abundance: many

CDR3aa: CASSTRDGAYEQYF
CDR3nt: TGTGCCAGTAGTACCCGGGACGGAGCCTACGAGCAGTACTTC
v_gene: TRBV19
j_gene: TRBJ2-7
d_gene: NA
abundance: few

CDR3aa: CASSFSDYGYTF
CDR3nt: TGTGCCAGCAGCTTTTCAGACTATGGCTACACCTTC
v_gene: TRBV11-2
j_gene: TRBJ1-2
d_gene: NA
abundance: few

CDR3aa: CASSQEPGEPQHF
CDR3nt: TGCGCCAGCAGCCAAGAACCCGGTGAGCCCCAGCATTTT
v_gene: TRBV4-3
j_gene: TRBJ1-5
d_gene: NA
abundance: many

CDR3aa: CASGGPGTVGETQYF
CDR3nt: TGTGCCAGCGGTGGTCCGGGGACAGTAGGAGAGACCCAGTACTTC
v_gene: TRBV6-5
j_gene: TRBJ2-5
d_gene: TRBD1
abundance: NA

CDR3aa: CASSPWGGRDNQPQHF
CDR3nt: TGTGCCAGCAGTCCTTGGGGGGGGCGCGACAATCAGCCCCAGCATTTT
v_gene: TRBV27
j_gene: TRBJ1-5
d_gene: NA
abundance: NA

CDR3aa: CASSLPGGADTQYF
CDR3nt: TGTGCCAGCAGTTTACCGGGAGGGGCAGATACGCAGTATTTT
v_gene: TRBV28
j_gene: TRBJ2-3
d_gene: TRBD2
abundance: few

CDR3aa: CSTTLAGEGYEQYF
CDR3nt: TGCAGCACTACACTTGCCGGGGAAGGTTACGAGCAGTACTTC
v_gene: TRBV29-1
j_gene: TRBJ2-7
d_gene: NA
abundance: many

CDR3aa: CASGPGTQETQYF
CDR3nt: TGCGCCAGCGGCCCAGGGACACAAGAGACCCAGTACTTC
v_gene: TRBV5-1
j_gene: TRBJ2-5
d_gene: NA
abundance: many

CDR3aa: CATSARLGEQYF
CDR3nt: TGTGCCACCAGCGCCCGGCTGGGGGAGCAGTACTTC
v_gene: TRBV24-1
j_gene: TRBJ2-7
d_gene: NA
abundance: few

CDR3aa: CASGIAGVRNTGELFF
CDR3nt: TGTGCCAGTGGAATAGCGGGGGTACGGAACACCGGGGAGCTGTTTTTT
v_gene: TRBV3-1
j_gene: TRBJ2-2
d_gene: TRBD2
abundance: few

CDR3aa: CAWTGPYEQYF
CDR3nt: TGTGCCTGGACGGGACCATACGAGCAGTACTTC
v_gene: TRBV30
j_gene: TRBJ2-7
d_gene: NA
abundance: NA

CDR3aa: CASSYGPRFGNTIYF
CDR3nt: TGTGCCAGCAGTTATGGGCCAAGGTTTGGAAACACCATATATTTT
v_gene: TRBV6-5
j_gene: TRBJ1-3
d_gene: NA
abundance: many

CDR3aa: CAWRTSPGHEKLFF
CDR3nt: TGTGCCTGGAGGACCTCCCCAGGGCACGAAAAACTGTTTTTT
v_gene: TRBV30
j_gene: TRBJ1-4
d_gene: NA
abundance: few

CDR3aa: CASSVRDSPTDTQYF
CDR3nt: TGTGCCAGTAGTGTCCGGGACAGCCCCACAGATACGCAGTATTTT
v_gene: TRBV19
j_gene: TRBJ2-3
d_gene: TRBD1
abundance: many

CDR3aa: CASSGGTLGNEKLFF
CDR3nt: TGTGCCAGCAGCGGCGGGACACTTGGTAATGAAAAACTGTTTTTT
v_gene: TRBV7-9
j_gene: TRBJ1-4
d_gene: NA
abundance: few

CDR3aa: CASSLEIVHTDTQYF
CDR3nt: TGTGCCAGCAGCTTAGAAATAGTCCACACAGATACGCAGTATTTT
v_gene: TRBV7-9
j_gene: TRBJ2-3
d_gene: NA
abundance: many

CDR3aa: CASGQTGLLTGELFF
CDR3nt: TGTGCCAGCGGCCAGACGGGACTTTTGACCGGGGAGCTGTTTTTT
v_gene: TRBV14
j_gene: TRBJ2-2
d_gene: NA
abundance: few

CDR3aa: CASSRQGAEAFF
CDR3nt: TGTGCCAGCAGTAGACAGGGGGCCGAAGCTTTCTTT
v_gene: TRBV2
j_gene: TRBJ1-1
d_gene: TRBD1
abundance: many

CDR3aa: CASSPGSRDNLETQYF
CDR3nt: TGTGCCAGCAGTCCAGGTTCTCGGGACAATCTCGAGACCCAGTACTTC
v_gene: TRBV28
j_gene: TRBJ2-5
d_gene: NA
abundance: many

CDR3aa: CASSASRDRNTGELFF
CDR3nt: TGTGCCAGCAGTGCCAGCAGGGACCGGAACACCGGGGAGCTGTTTTTT
v_gene: TRBV2
j_gene: TRBJ2-2
d_gene: NA
abundance: many

CDR3aa: CAWSGPTGGWANVLTF
CDR3nt: TGTGCCTGGAGTGGCCCCACAGGGGGCTGGGCCAACGTCCTGACTTTC
v_gene: TRBV30
j_gene: TRBJ2-6
d_gene: TRBD1
abundance: many

CDR3aa: CASSLTPPNRGYEQFF
CDR3nt: TGTGCCAGCAGCTTGACCCCCCCCAACAGGGGATATGAGCAGTTCTTC
v_gene: TRBV7-2
j_gene: TRBJ2-1
d_gene: TRBD1
abundance: many

CDR3aa: CASSPSSGGNYEQYF
CDR3nt: TGCGCCAGCAGCCCGAGTAGTGGGGGGAACTACGAGCAGTACTTC
v_gene: TRBV4-3
j_gene: TRBJ2-7
d_gene: NA
abundance: many

CDR3aa: CASSLWTGDLDTQYF
CDR3nt: TGTGCCAGCAGTTTATGGACAGGGGATTTAGATACGCAGTATTTT
v_gene: TRBV27
j_gene: TRBJ2-3
d_gene: TRBD1
abundance: few

CDR3aa: CSVGGQDRNTEAFF
CDR3nt: TGCAGCGTTGGGGGTCAGGACAGGAACACTGAAGCTTTCTTT
v_gene: TRBV29-1
j_gene: TRBJ1-1
d_gene: NA
abundance: many

CDR3aa: CARSLFSVPGVEPQYF
CDR3nt: TGTGCCAGAAGTTTATTCTCGGTCCCGGGGGTAGAGCCCCAGTACTTC
v_gene: TRBV28
j_gene: TRBJ2-5
d_gene: NA
abundance: NA

CDR3aa: CASTRERGPGELFF
CDR3nt: TGTGCCAGCACCAGGGAGAGGGGGCCCGGGGAGCTGTTTTTT
v_gene: TRBV12-3/TRBV12-4
j_gene: TRBJ2-2
d_gene: TRBD1
abundance: few